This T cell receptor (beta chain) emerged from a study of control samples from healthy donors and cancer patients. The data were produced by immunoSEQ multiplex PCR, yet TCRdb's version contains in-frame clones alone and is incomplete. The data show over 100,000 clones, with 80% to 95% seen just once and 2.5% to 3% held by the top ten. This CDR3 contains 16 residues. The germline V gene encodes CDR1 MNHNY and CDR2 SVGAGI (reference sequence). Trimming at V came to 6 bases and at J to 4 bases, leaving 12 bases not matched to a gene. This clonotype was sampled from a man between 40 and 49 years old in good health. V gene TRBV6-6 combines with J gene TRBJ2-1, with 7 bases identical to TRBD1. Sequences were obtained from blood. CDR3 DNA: TGTGCCAGCAGCCCAGGGCGCAGGGGGTCTTACAATGAGCAGTTCTTC. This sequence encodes CASSPGRRGSYNEQFF.